The TCR beta chain described here comes from a study of cytomegalovirus exposure and HLA in healthy donors. Study at large: HLA-typed donors contributed around 85 million unique TCRs, which were held in an early data release. General study findings and limits: Later analysis placed DRB1 highest and HLA-C lowest in TCR association rates, which differed by HLA locus.

For this clone: Its antigen remains unknown.

The PCR was carried out with 60 Vbeta primers and 13 Jbeta primers. Data came from immunoSEQ multiplex PCR; TCRdb stores just in-frame clones and leaves some out. The sample consists of some 130,000 clones, approximately 61% of them appearing once. With V trimmed by 4 bases and J by 6 bases, 6 bases remained unmatched. This CDR3 contains 14 residues. CDR1 and CDR2 (germline): MGHRA, YSYEKL. Specimen: PBMCs. The rearrangement joins TRBV4-1 to TRBJ2-7; 10 bases are shared with TRBD2. This TCR came from a human donor in good health. The CDR3 bases are TGCGCCAGCAGCCCCTCGGGACTAGCGAGCGAGCAGTACTTC. Protein sequence: CASSPSGLASEQYF.